The 14 T cell receptor beta chains in this list originate from one sample, sequenced in a study of cytomegalovirus exposure and HLA in healthy donors. The PCR used 60 Vbeta and 13 Jbeta primers. Assay: immunoSEQ multiplex PCR; the TCRdb copy retains only in-frame clones and omits some. The sample shows under 200,000 clones, roughly 75% of them seen only once. The sequencing input was PBMCs. The receptors here all came from a man aged 35-49 years in good health and CMV-seronegative.

This chain links TRBV12-1 with TRBJ2-2; TRBD2, the table's D call, was not compared with the DNA. TRBV12-1 is a known pseudogene. There are 16 residues in the CDR3. The CDR3 spells CASSPRLAGGRGELFF. In nucleotides, the CDR3 is TGTGCCAGCAGCCCTCGACTAGCGGGAGGGAGGGGGGAGCTGTTTTTT.

This clone came up once. This sequence joins TRBV18 and TRBJ1-1; TRBD1 agrees at 7 bases. The CDR3 consists of 15 residues. Looked up from germline, CDR1 is KGHSH and CDR2 is LQKENI. V was clipped by 6 bases and J by 5 bases; unmatched bases: 12. This CDR3 is CASSGDRARLTEAFF. The CDR3 coding sequence is TGTGCCAGCTCGGGAGACAGGGCCCGGTTGACTGAAGCTTTCTTT.

The V gene is TRBV4-1, the J gene TRBJ2-2; 11 bases line up with TRBD2. Germline trimming cut 1 base from V and 1 base from J; bases unmatched to any gene: 5. The germline V gene encodes CDR1 MGHRA and CDR2 YSYEKL. The CDR3 has 18 amino acids. The CDR3 reads CASSQVAGGLLNTGELFF. DNA for the CDR3: TGCGCCAGCAGCCAAGTAGCGGGGGGGCTTTTGAACACCGGGGAGCTGTTTTTT.

This clone was seen only once. This rearrangement joins TRBV5-4 to TRBJ1-3; TRBD1 agrees at 7 bases. The V segment lost 4 bases and the J segment 0 bases; nucleotides outside the gene matches: 4. The CDR3 contains 15 residues. Germline V CDR1 and CDR2: SGHNT, YYREEE (reference sequence). The DNA for the CDR3 is TGTGCCAGCAGCGCGGGACAGCACTCTGGAAACACCATATATTTT. Translated, it gives CASSAGQHSGNTIYF.

The chain links TRBV6-1 to TRBJ2-1; TRBD2 matches 9 bases. The junction had 6 bases not matched to a gene; V was cut back by 3 bases and J by 3 bases. Per germline, CDR1 MNHNS and CDR2 SASEGT. The CDR3 runs 16 residues. This chain's CDR3 is CASSEAAGGFYNEQFF. CDR3 nucleotides: TGTGCCAGCAGTGAGGCAGCGGGAGGATTCTACAATGAGCAGTTCTTC.

This clone was observed a handful of times. The chain recombines TRBV11-2 with TRBJ2-7, with 8 bases aligning to TRBD2. This CDR3 is built from 15 residues. Unmatched junction bases numbered 7, after V lost 3 bases and J lost 3 bases. Germline loops: CDR1 SGHAT, CDR2 FQNNGV. The CDR3 DNA reads TGTGCCAGCAGCTTCGGGCTAGCGGGTTTCTACGAGCAGTACTTC. Amino acid sequence: CASSFGLAGFYEQYF.

V is TRBV27 and J is TRBJ2-7; TRBD2 might be the D (6 bases). This CDR3 is 13 amino acids long. With 8 bases removed from V and 2 bases from J, the gap between germline ends came to 13 bases. CDR1 is MNHEY, CDR2 SMNVEV, per germline (reference sequence). CDR3 nucleotides: TGTGCCAGCGGTGTCGGGGGACCCTACGAGCAGTACTTC. Translating gives CASGVGGPYEQYF.

This chain connects TRBV5-4 to TRBJ1-2, with no clear D. V gave up 5 bases and J gave up 4 bases, with 12 bases separating them. The CDR3 loop spans 13 amino acids. Germline CDR1 SGHNT, CDR2 YYREEE (reference sequence). The CDR3 region has the DNA TGTGCCAGCAGACCCCACGCGTCCTATGGCTACACCTTC. Amino acid sequence: CASRPHASYGYTF.

This clone appeared a few times. The chain has TRBV7-2 and TRBJ2-7, with D unclear. In germline, CDR1 is SGHTA, CDR2 FQGNSA. Trimming cost V 6 bases and J 2 bases, with 5 bases left between them. The CDR3 contains 11 residues. The CDR3: CASSPAYEQYF. In DNA, the CDR3 is TGTGCCAGCAGTCCTGCCTACGAGCAGTACTTC.

This clone was picked up a small number of times. The chain links TRBV2 to TRBJ1-5; 7 nucleotides match TRBD1. V lost 8 bases, J lost 3 bases, and 7 bases stayed unmatched. The CDR3 runs to 14 residues. Germline CDR1 and CDR2: SNHLY and FYNNEI. The CDR3 sequence: CASASGTVNQPQHF. DNA for the CDR3: TGTGCCAGCGCCTCCGGGACAGTCAATCAGCCCCAGCATTTT.

Remarks on this clone: The missing conserved phenylalanine or tryptophan at the end of this CDR3 makes a read error likely. The V call is TRBV2, the J call TRBJ1-2, with 10 positions matching TRBD1. Germline loops: CDR1 SNHLY, CDR2 FYNNEI. The CDR3 extends over 13 amino acids. V gave up 8 bases and J gave up 8 bases; unmatched junction bases: 8. For the CDR3, the DNA is TGTGCCAGCGTAGGACAGGGGGTTCGCGGCTACACCCTC. Translation: CASVGQGVRGYTL.

This chain connects TRBV11-3 to TRBJ2-7; tentatively, D is TRBD2 (6 bases). The CDR3 loop spans 14 amino acids. CDR1 is SGHNT and CDR2 is YENEEA in the germline V gene. V lost 5 bases and J lost 4, with 15 bases in between. The CDR3, as DNA: TGTGCCAGCAGCACAGGAGGGCAGGGTTACGAGCAGTACTTC. Encoded protein: CASSTGGQGYEQYF.

The J gene is TRBJ1-3, the V gene TRBV6-1, with D tentatively TRBD1 (5 bases). Between the trimmed V and J ends, which lost 2 bases and 3 bases, there was a span of 14 bases. Germline lookup yields CDR1 MNHNS and CDR2 SASEGT. The CDR3 totals 16 residues. The CDR3 sequence is CASSEPGRGGGNTIYF. The CDR3 coding sequence is TGTGCCAGCAGTGAACCGGGGCGCGGGGGTGGAAACACCATATATTTT.

The chain uses TRBV4-3 and TRBJ2-2; 8 bases are shared with TRBD1. Trimming at V came to 0 bases and at J to 5 bases, leaving 8 bases not matched to a gene. The CDR3 length is 17 residues. Germline V lookup: CDR1 LGHNA, CDR2 YSLEER. The CDR3 loop is CASSQDRQGARTGELFF. The CDR3 nucleotides read TGCGCCAGCAGCCAAGATCGTCAGGGGGCGCGAACCGGGGAGCTGTTTTTT.